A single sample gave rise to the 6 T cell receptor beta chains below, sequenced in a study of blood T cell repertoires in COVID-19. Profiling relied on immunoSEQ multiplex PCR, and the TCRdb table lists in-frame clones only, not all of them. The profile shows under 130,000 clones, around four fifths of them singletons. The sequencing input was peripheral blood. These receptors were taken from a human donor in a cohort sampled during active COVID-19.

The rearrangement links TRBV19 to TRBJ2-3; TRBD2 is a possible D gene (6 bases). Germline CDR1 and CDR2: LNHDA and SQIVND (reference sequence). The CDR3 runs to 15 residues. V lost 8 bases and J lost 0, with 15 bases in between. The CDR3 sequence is CASDGVRGSTDTQYF. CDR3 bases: TGTGCCAGTGATGGGGTGCGGGGAAGCACAGATACGCAGTATTTT.

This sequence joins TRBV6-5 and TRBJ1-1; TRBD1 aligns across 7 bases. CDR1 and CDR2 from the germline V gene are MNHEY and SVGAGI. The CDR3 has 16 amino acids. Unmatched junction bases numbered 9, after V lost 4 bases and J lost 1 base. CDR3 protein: CASSSPAGQQNTEAFF. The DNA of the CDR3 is TGTGCCAGCAGTTCCCCTGCGGGACAGCAGAACACTGAAGCTTTCTTT.

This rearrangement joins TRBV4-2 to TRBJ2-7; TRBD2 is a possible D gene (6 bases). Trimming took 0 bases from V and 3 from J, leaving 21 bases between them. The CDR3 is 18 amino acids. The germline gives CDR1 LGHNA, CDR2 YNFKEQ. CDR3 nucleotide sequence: TGTGCCAGCAGCCAAGAGAATCCCTTCGGGGGTAATCGCTACGAGCAGTACTTC. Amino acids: CASSQENPFGGNRYEQYF.

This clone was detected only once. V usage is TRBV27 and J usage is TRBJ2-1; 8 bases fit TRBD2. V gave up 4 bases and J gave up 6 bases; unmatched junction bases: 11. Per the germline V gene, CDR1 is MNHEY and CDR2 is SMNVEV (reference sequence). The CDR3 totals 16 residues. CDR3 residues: CASSSVLAGASNEQFF. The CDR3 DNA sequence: TGTGCCAGCAGTTCCGTCCTAGCGGGCGCCTCCAATGAGCAGTTCTTC.

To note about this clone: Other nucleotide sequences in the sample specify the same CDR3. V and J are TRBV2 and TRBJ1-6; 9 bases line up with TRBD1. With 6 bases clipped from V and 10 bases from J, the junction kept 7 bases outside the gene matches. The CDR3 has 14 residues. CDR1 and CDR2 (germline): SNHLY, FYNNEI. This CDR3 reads CASSGQGKNSPLHF. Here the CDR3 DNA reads TGTGCCAGCAGCGGACAGGGGAAAAACTCACCCCTCCACTTT.

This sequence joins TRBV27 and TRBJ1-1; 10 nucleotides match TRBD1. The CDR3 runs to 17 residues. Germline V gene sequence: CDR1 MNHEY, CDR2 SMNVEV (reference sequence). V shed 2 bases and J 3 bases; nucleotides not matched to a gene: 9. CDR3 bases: TGTGCCAGCAGTTTACTCACCGGGACAGGGGAAGACACTGAAGCTTTCTTT. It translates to CASSLLTGTGEDTEAFF.